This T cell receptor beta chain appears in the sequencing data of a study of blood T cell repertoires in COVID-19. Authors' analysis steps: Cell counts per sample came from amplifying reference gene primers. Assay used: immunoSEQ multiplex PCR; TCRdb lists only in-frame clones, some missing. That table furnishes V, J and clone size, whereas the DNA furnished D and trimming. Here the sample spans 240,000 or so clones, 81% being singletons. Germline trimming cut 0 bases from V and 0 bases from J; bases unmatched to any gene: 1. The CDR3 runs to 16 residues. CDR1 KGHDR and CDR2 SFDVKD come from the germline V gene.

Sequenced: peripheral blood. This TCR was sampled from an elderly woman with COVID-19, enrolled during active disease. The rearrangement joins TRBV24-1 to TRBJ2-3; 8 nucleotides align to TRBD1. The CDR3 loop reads CATSDLRQGSTDTQYF. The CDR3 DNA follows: TGTGCCACCAGTGATTTGCGACAGGGGAGCACAGATACGCAGTATTTT.